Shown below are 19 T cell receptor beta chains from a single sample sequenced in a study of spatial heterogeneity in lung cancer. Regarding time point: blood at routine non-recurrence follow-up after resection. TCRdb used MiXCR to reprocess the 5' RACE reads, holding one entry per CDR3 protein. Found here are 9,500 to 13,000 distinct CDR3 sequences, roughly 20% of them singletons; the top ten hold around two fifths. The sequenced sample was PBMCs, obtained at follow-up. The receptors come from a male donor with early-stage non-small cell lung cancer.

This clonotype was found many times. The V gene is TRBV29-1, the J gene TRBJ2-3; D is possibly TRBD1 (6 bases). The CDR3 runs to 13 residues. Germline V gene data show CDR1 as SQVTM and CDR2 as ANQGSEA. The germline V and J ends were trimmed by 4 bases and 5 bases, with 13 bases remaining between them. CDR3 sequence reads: CSVVAGVIDTQYF. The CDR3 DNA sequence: TGCAGCGTTGTGGCAGGGGTTATAGATACGCAGTATTTT.

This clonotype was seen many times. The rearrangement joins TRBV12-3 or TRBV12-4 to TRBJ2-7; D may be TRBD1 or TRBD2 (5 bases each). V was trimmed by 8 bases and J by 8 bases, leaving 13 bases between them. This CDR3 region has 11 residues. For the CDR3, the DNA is TGTGCCAGCGGGGGTGGCGGTAAGCAGTACTTC. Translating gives CASGGGGKQYF.

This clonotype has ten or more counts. The DNA for the CDR3 is TGTGCCAGCAGCTTAGATGGGTTTCAGCCCCAGCATTTT. Translating it yields CASSLDGFQPQHF. V usage is TRBV7-9 and J usage is TRBJ1-5; D not resolved. Looked up from germline, CDR1 is SEHNR and CDR2 is FQNEAQ (reference sequence). The CDR3 length is 13 residues. V was clipped by 1 base and J by 6 bases, with 7 bases between them.

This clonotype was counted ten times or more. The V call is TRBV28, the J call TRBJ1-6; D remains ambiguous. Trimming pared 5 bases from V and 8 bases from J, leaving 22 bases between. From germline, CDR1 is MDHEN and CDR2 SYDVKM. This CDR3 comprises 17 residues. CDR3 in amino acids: CASSPGGLGMSDSPLHF. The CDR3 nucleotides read TGTGCCAGCAGTCCCGGAGGGTTAGGGATGTCAGATTCACCCCTCCACTTT.

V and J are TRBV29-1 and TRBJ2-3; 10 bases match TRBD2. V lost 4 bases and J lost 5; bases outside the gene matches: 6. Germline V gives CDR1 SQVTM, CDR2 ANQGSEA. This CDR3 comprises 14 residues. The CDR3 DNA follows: TGCAGCGTTGGTTCTAGCGGGAGTGGAGATACGCAGTATTTT. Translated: CSVGSSGSGDTQYF.

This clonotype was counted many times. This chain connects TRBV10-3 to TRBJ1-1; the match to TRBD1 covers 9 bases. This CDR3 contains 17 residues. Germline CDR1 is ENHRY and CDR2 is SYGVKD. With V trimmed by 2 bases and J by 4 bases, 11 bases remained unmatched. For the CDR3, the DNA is TGTGCCATCAGTGAGAGGGGACAGGGCGTAACGGTCACTGAAGCTTTCTTT. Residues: CAISERGQGVTVTEAFF.

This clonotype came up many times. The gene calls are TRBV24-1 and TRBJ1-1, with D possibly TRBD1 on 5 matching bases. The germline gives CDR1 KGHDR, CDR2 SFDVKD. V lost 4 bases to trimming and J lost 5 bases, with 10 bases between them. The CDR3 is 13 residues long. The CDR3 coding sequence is TGTGCCACCAGTGACCAGACAGTAACTGAAGCTTTCTTT. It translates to CATSDQTVTEAFF.

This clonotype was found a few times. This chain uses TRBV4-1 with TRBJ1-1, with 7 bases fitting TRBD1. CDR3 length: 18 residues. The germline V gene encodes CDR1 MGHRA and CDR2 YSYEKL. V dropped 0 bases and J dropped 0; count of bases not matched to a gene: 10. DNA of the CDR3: TGCGCCAGCAGCCAAGATTCGGGACAGACCTTTATGAACACTGAAGCTTTCTTT. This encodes CASSQDSGQTFMNTEAFF.

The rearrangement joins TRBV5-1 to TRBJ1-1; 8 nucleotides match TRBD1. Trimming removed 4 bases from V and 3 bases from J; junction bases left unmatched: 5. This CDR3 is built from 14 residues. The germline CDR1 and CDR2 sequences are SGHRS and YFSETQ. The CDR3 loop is CASSGGQGHTEAFF. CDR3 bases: TGCGCCAGCAGCGGAGGACAGGGACACACTGAAGCTTTCTTT.

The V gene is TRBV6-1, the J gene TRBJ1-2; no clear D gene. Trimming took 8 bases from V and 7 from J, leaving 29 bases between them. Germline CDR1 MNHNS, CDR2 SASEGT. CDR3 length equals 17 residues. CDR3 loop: CASGRRERSGEGGGYTF. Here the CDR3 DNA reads TGTGCCAGCGGGAGACGGGAGCGGTCCGGAGAAGGAGGTGGCTACACCTTC.

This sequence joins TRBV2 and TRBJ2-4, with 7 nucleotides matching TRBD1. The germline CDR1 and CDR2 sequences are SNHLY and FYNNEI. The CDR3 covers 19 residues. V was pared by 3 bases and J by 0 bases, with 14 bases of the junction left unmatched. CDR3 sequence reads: CASSDPALGQSLAKNIQYF. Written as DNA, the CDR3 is TGTGCCAGCAGTGATCCAGCCCTGGGACAGTCGCTAGCCAAAAACATTCAGTACTTC.

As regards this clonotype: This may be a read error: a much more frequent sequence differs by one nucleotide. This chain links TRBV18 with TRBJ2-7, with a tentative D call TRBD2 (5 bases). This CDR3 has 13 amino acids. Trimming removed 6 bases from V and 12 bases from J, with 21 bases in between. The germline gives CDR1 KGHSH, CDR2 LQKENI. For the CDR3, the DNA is TGTGCCAGCTCTCCCGCGGAGGTCGGAGAAGGGTACTTC. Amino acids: CASSPAEVGEGYF.

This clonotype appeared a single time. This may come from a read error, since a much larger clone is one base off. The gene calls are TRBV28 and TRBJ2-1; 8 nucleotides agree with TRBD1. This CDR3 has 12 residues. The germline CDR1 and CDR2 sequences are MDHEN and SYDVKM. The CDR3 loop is CAAGQGASEQSF. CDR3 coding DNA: TGTGCCGCGGGTCAGGGGGCAAGTGAGCAGTCCTTC.

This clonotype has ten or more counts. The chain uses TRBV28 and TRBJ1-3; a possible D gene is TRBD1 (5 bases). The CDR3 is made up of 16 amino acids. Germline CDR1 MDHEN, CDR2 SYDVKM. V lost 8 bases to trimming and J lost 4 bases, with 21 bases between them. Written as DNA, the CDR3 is TGTGCCAGCTATCTCGGAGTACAGGCTCTAGGAAACACCATATATTTT. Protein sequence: CASYLGVQALGNTIYF. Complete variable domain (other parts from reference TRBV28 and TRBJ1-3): DVKVTQSSRYLVKRTGEKVFLECVQDMDHENMFWYRQDPGLGLRLIYFSYDVKMKEKGDIPEGYSVSREKKERFSLILESASTNQTSMYLCASYLGVQALGNTIYFGEGSWLTVV.

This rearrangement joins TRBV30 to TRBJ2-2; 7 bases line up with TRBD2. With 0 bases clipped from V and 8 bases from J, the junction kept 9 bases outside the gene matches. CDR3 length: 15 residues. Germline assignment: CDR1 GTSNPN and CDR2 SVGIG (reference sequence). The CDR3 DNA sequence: TGTGCCTGGAGTGTACTGGACGGGAGGAAAGGGGAGCTGTTTTTT. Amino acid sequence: CAWSVLDGRKGELFF.

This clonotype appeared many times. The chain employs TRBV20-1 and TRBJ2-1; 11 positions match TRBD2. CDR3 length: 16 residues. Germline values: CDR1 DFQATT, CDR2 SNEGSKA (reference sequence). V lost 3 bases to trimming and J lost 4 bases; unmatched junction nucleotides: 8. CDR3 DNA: TGCAGTGCTAGGACTAGCGGGACCCTATCTTACAATGAGCAGTTCTTC. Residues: CSARTSGTLSYNEQFF.

The CDR3 reads CASNEARVGSPLHF. CDR3 bases: TGTGCCAGCAATGAGGCAAGGGTCGGGTCACCCCTCCACTTT. This chain connects TRBV25-1 to TRBJ1-6, with D hard to call. CDR3 size: 14 residues. CDR1 is MGHDK and CDR2 is SYGVNS in the germline V gene. The ends were cut back, 7 bases at V and 10 bases at J, with 17 bases in the middle.

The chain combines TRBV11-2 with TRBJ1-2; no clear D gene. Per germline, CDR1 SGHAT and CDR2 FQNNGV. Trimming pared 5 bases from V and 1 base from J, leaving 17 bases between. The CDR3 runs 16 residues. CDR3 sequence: CASSLITGSDNYGYTF. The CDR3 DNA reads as TGTGCCAGCAGCCTCATCACCGGGTCAGATAACTATGGCTACACCTTC.

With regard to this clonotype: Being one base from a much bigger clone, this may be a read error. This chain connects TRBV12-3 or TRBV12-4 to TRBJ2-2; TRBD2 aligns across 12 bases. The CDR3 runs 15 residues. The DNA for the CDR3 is TGTGCCAGCAGTCTAGCGGGAGGGTGCACCGGGGAGCTGTTTTTT. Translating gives CASSLAGGCTGELFF.